A selection of T cell receptor beta chains follows, all from one sample in a study of blood T cell repertoires in COVID-19. Some clones are missing from TCRdb's copy, which holds only in-frame ones; the method was immunoSEQ multiplex PCR. Found here are about 180,000 clones, approximately 90% of them singletons; the top ten hold about 4%. Sequenced material: peripheral blood. These TCRs come from a woman between 25 and 40 years old with acute or convalescent COVID-19. Each CDR3 is given with its conserved first and last residue. A D gene is named only where the DNA matches it firmly. Not every row has a clone size; where given, it reads once, few, many or a size class.

TRBV28	NA	NA	TRBJ2-2	CASRLDAGELFF	TGTGCCAGCAGGCTAGACGCCGGGGAGCTGTTTTTT
TRBV7-8	NA	NA	TRBJ2-3	CASSTRQNTQYF	TGTGCCAGCAGCACCAGACAGAATACGCAGTATTTT
TRBV20-1	once	NA	TRBJ2-1	CSATGQSEQFF	TGCAGTGCGACCGGACAAAGTGAGCAGTTCTTC
TRBV18	NA	TRBD1	TRBJ1-3	CASSPRGQAAWGNTIYF	TGTGCCAGCTCACCACGGGGACAGGCTGCATGGGGAAACACCATATATTTT
TRBV4-1	NA	NA	TRBJ1-3	CASSQGRGYSGNTIYF	TGCGCCAGCAGCCAAGGTCGGGGATACTCTGGAAACACCATATATTTT
TRBV6-5	NA	NA	TRBJ2-5	CASSYSGPGETQYF	TGTGCCAGCAGTTACTCGGGGCCGGGAGAGACCCAGTACTTC
TRBV5-8	NA	NA	TRBJ2-3	CASSMGHLNTDTQYF	TGTGCCAGCAGCATGGGACACCTTAACACAGATACGCAGTATTTT
TRBV19	NA	NA	TRBJ2-7	CARLVYYEQYF	TGTGCCAGATTAGTGTACTACGAGCAGTACTTC
TRBV11-2	NA	TRBD2	TRBJ2-1	CASSLQLASGYNEQFF	TGTGCCAGCAGCTTACAACTTGCTAGCGGCTACAATGAGCAGTTCTTC
TRBV3-1/TRBV3-2	many	NA	TRBJ1-3	CASSQAGQRNTIYF	TGTGCCAGCAGCCAAGCGGGACAAAGAAACACCATATATTTT
TRBV11-1	NA	NA	TRBJ2-3	CASSPPGWDTQYF	TGTGCCAGCAGCCCCCCAGGGTGGGATACGCAGTATTTT
TRBV5-1	NA	NA	TRBJ2-1	CATAEAPAYNEQFF	TGCGCCACCGCGGAGGCCCCAGCCTACAATGAGCAGTTCTTC
TRBV28	NA	TRBD1	TRBJ1-5	CASSTQTGWDQPQHF	TGTGCCAGCAGTACACAGACAGGGTGGGATCAGCCCCAGCATTTT
TRBV11-3	NA	NA	TRBJ2-3	CASSLGLDTQYF	TGTGCCAGCAGCTTAGGGCTGGATACGCAGTATTTT
TRBV7-8	NA	NA	TRBJ2-5	CASSLGSQETQYF	TGTGCCAGCAGCTTAGGTAGCCAAGAGACCCAGTACTTC
TRBV5-1	NA	NA	TRBJ2-1	CASRTEGNEQFF	TGCGCCAGCAGGACGGAGGGCAATGAGCAGTTCTTC
TRBV15	NA	NA	TRBJ2-2	CATSRDRVRELFF	TGTGCCACCAGCAGAGACAGGGTCCGGGAGCTGTTTTTT
TRBV29-1	NA	TRBD2	TRBJ2-1	CSVARTSGSNEQFF	TGCAGCGTTGCCCGGACTAGCGGGAGCAATGAGCAGTTCTTC
TRBV9	NA	TRBD2	TRBJ2-1	CASSEVVAGGEQFF	TGTGCCAGCAGCGAGGTGGTAGCGGGAGGTGAGCAGTTCTTC
TRBV20-1	NA	NA	TRBJ1-5	CSASFGGNGLGQPQHF	TGCAGTGCTAGTTTTGGAGGGAACGGGCTAGGCCAGCCCCAGCATTTT
TRBV4-1	NA	NA	TRBJ2-6	CPRPHDRVLPLSGANVLTF	TGCCCCCGCCCCCACGACCGGGTCCTCCCGCTCTCTGGGGCCAACGTCCTGACTTTC
TRBV15	NA	NA	TRBJ2-5	CATSRVRETQYF	TGTGCCACCAGCAGAGTTCGAGAGACCCAGTACTTC
TRBV10-3	NA	TRBD2	TRBJ2-7	CATGLAGDEQYF	TGTGCCACGGGACTAGCGGGAGACGAGCAGTACTTC
TRBV6-5	NA	NA	TRBJ1-1	CASSYGGETEAFF	TGTGCCAGCAGTTACGGGGGGGAAACTGAAGCTTTCTTT
TRBV28	NA	TRBD2	TRBJ2-3	CASSKGLAASTDTQYF	TGTGCCAGCAGTAAGGGACTAGCGGCTAGCACAGATACGCAGTATTTT
TRBV5-1	NA	NA	TRBJ1-6	CASRVGDSPLHF	TGCGCCAGCAGGGTGGGAGATTCACCCCTCCACTTT
TRBV5-1	NA	TRBD2	TRBJ2-7	CASTYGGTSPYEQYF	TGCGCCAGCACGTATGGCGGGACTAGTCCCTACGAGCAGTACTTC
TRBV28	NA	NA	TRBJ1-5	CASSLLGVGRNQPQHF	TGTGCCAGCAGTTTATTAGGGGTAGGGCGCAATCAGCCCCAGCATTTT
TRBV5-6	NA	TRBD1	TRBJ1-2	CASSLGRGFYGYTF	TGTGCCAGCAGCTTGGGCAGGGGGTTCTATGGCTACACCTTC
TRBV2	NA	NA	TRBJ2-7	CASSVQGTYEQYF	TGTGCCAGCAGCGTACAGGGAACTTACGAGCAGTACTTC
TRBV2	NA	TRBD1	TRBJ2-1	CASSFLRDREQFF	TGTGCCAGCAGTTTTTTACGGGACAGGGAGCAGTTCTTC
TRBV25-1	NA	NA	TRBJ2-2	CASSGPEVGTGELFF	TGTGCCAGCAGTGGACCGGAGGTCGGAACCGGGGAGCTGTTTTTT
TRBV19	NA	NA	TRBJ1-5	CASSQDRIYSNQPQHF	TGTGCCAGTAGTCAAGACAGAATATATAGCAATCAGCCCCAGCATTTT
TRBV11-3	NA	NA	TRBJ2-5	CASSSRRETQYF	TGTGCCAGCAGCTCTCGGAGGGAGACCCAGTACTTC
TRBV30	few	NA	TRBJ2-2	CACNRDITGELFF	TGTGCCTGTAACAGGGACATCACCGGGGAGCTGTTTTTT
TRBV19	NA	TRBD2	TRBJ2-2	CASTTGVAGLTGELFF	TGTGCCAGTACCACGGGGGTAGCGGGCCTCACCGGGGAGCTGTTTTTT
TRBV24-1	NA	NA	TRBJ1-6	CATGNLQGETGNSPLHF	TGTGCCACCGGTAATTTACAGGGCGAGACAGGTAATTCACCCCTCCACTTT
TRBV12-5	NA	TRBD1	TRBJ1-1	CASGAGQGVDVAFF	TGTGCTAGTGGTGCGGGACAGGGGGTAGATGTAGCTTTCTTT
TRBV30	NA	NA	TRBJ1-2	CAWSGYTYGYTF	TGTGCCTGGAGTGGCTATACCTATGGCTACACCTTC
TRBV6-2/TRBV6-3	NA	TRBD2	TRBJ2-7	CASSSAGTSKHEQYF	TGTGCCAGCAGTTCAGCCGGGACTAGCAAACACGAGCAGTACTTC
TRBV28	NA	TRBD2	TRBJ2-7	CASSQELAGAYEQYF	TGTGCCAGCAGCCAAGAGCTAGCGGGGGCCTACGAGCAGTACTTC
TRBV18	NA	NA	TRBJ2-2	CASSPVTGELFF	TGTGCCAGCTCTCCTGTGACCGGGGAGCTGTTTTTT
TRBV5-1	NA	NA	TRBJ2-1	CASSLDRGEQFF	TGCGCCAGCAGCTTGGATAGAGGGGAGCAGTTCTTC
TRBV28	NA	TRBD1	TRBJ1-1	CASSPRQGWAFF	TGTGCCAGCAGTCCGAGACAGGGGTGGGCTTTCTTT
TRBV28	NA	NA	TRBJ2-7	CASSPPDSDYEQYF	TGTGCCAGCAGTCCCCCGGACTCAGACTACGAGCAGTACTTC
TRBV6-5	NA	NA	TRBJ2-1	CASSSGTSNNEQFF	TGTGCCAGCTCGTCTGGTACTTCCAACAATGAGCAGTTCTTC
TRBV9	once	TRBD1	TRBJ1-5	CASSVGTGDNQPQHF	TGTGCCAGCAGCGTAGGGACAGGGGACAATCAGCCCCAGCATTTT
TRBV5-6	NA	NA	TRBJ1-2	CASSLGPESYGYTF	TGTGCCAGCAGCTTGGGGCCCGAAAGCTATGGCTACACCTTC